Listed below are T cell receptor beta chains from one sample, sequenced in a study of blood T cell repertoires in COVID-19. Clones were sequenced by immunoSEQ multiplex PCR, and TCRdb holds only the in-frame ones, with some missing. The repertoire consists of 120,000 to 150,000 clones, with more than 85% occurring once and the leading ten covering more than 5%. The sample consisted of peripheral blood. The receptors were sampled from a human donor in a cohort sampled during active COVID-19. Both conserved end residues are part of each CDR3.

TRBV4-1,TRBJ2-7,CASSQEDTGFGSYEQYF
TRBV6-5,TRBJ2-2,CATKGAGFFGWELFF
TRBV7-8,TRBJ2-2,CASSLYGTSGNTGELFF
TRBV4-1,TRBJ2-7,CASSSIAGLSYEQYF
TRBV6-5,TRBJ1-2,CASRPAARDSYGYTF
TRBV28,TRBJ1-1,CASTVTGYTEAFF
TRBV29-1,TRBJ1-4,CSASDRVGEKLFF
TRBV2,TRBJ2-3,CASSERTSGTQYF
TRBV29-1,TRBJ2-2,CSVTTGGPNTGELFF
TRBV28,TRBJ1-5,CASNFGQDYQPQHF
TRBV4-2,TRBJ2-3,CASSLQEVAGGDRTDTQYF
TRBV7-2,TRBJ2-3,CASSLTGTSGGTSTDTQYF
TRBV6-4,TRBJ1-4,CASSPVGGGFFATNEKLFF
TRBV5-1,TRBJ2-7,CASSLAGGSYEQYF
TRBV7-2,TRBJ2-3,CASSTGTSADTQYF
TRBV28,TRBJ2-1,CASGASENNEQFF
TRBV2,TRBJ2-7,CASSLRDIYEQYF
TRBV7-8,TRBJ2-1,CASSLAWGGGGEQFF
TRBV9,TRBJ2-3,CASSVDLAPSTDTQYF
TRBV18,TRBJ2-5,CASSPPRTGHQETQYF
TRBV5-1,TRBJ2-3,CASSLVVAGSTDTQYF
TRBV5-1,TRBJ2-5,CASSLGQGNQETQYF
TRBV30,TRBJ2-2,CAWRFQGGSGELFF
TRBV7-6,TRBJ2-5,CASSQTIRRQETQYF
TRBV20-1,TRBJ1-2,CSAHSNYGYTF
TRBV27,TRBJ1-5,CASSLHGQPRSYQPQHF
TRBV24-1,TRBJ2-1,CATSGDSTGGNEQFF
TRBV5-4,TRBJ2-5,CASSKGLAGVGETQYF
TRBV3-1/TRBV3-2,TRBJ2-1,CASSRGQGAPNEQFF
TRBV6-5,TRBJ2-1,CASIQTGTVYNEQFF
TRBV6-5,TRBJ2-2,CASIRGQGITGELFF
TRBV30,TRBJ2-3,CAWSVRTSGGDTQYF
TRBV7-2,TRBJ2-2,CASSRQGATGELFF
TRBV7-2,TRBJ2-5,CASSLSGGPETQYF
TRBV6-6,TRBJ1-5,CASSLRDRGSNQPQHF
TRBV5-1,TRBJ2-7,CASSFIAGHSSYEQYF
TRBV6-4,TRBJ1-1,CASSDSSNRGTEAFF
TRBV5-1,TRBJ2-3,CASSQITSGGPTDTQYF
TRBV6-1,TRBJ1-3,CASSEGPQGSGNTIYF
TRBV18,TRBJ2-7,CASSPPGQGSSYEQYF
TRBV6-2/TRBV6-3,TRBJ2-7,CASSPYGTSGNHEQYF
TRBV10-2,TRBJ2-7,CASRDREAYEQYF
TRBV30,TRBJ2-1,CAWRASGWEQFF
TRBV5-1,TRBJ1-2,CASSITGGVDGYTF
TRBV6-2/TRBV6-3,TRBJ2-7,CASSYTGGPYEQYF
TRBV5-4,TRBJ2-1,CASSRNIGGGNEQFF
TRBV11-2,TRBJ2-3,CASSFSGSEADTQYF
TRBV7-9,TRBJ2-5,CASSFSGDGTQYF
TRBV28,TRBJ2-1,CASSPGTSGRVNEQFF
TRBV5-1,TRBJ2-3,CASSSGGYTDTQYF